The rows below give T cell receptor beta chains drawn from one sample of a study of T cells in tuberculosis. The data were produced by immunoSEQ multiplex PCR, yet TCRdb's version contains in-frame clones alone and is incomplete. The sample includes about 24,000 clones, around 95% seen only once; the top ten take about 8.5%. The sequenced sample was PBMCs. The receptors originated from a donor aged 5 to 30 with latent tuberculosis or without tuberculosis infection. The conserved cysteine and the conserved F or W are not part of the CDR3 here. D genes are given only for firm matches. Clone size is not always given. Where it is, it says once, few, many or a class for expanded clones.

size: NA; V: TRBV10-3; D: TRBD2; J: TRBJ2-2; CDR3: AISHLSAGVVTGELF
size: NA; V: TRBV5-1; D: NA; J: TRBJ1-6; CDR3: ASSLTGPNSPLH
size: NA; V: TRBV2; D: NA; J: TRBJ2-2; CDR3: ASARRENTGELF
size: NA; V: TRBV5-1; D: NA; J: TRBJ2-5; CDR3: ASSRGGPAQETQY
size: once; V: TRBV2; D: NA; J: TRBJ2-5; CDR3: ASKWRSQETQY
size: NA; V: TRBV29-1; D: NA; J: TRBJ1-2; CDR3: SAIQGTGYGYT
size: NA; V: TRBV11-2; D: NA; J: TRBJ1-1; CDR3: ASSLITGSEAF
size: NA; V: TRBV2; D: NA; J: TRBJ2-3; CDR3: ASSADTFRNTQY
size: NA; V: TRBV6-5; D: TRBD1; J: TRBJ1-6; CDR3: ASSYSTGDSPLH
size: NA; V: TRBV4-1; D: TRBD1; J: TRBJ1-2; CDR3: ASSQEGDRERSYGYT